This T cell receptor (beta chain) was obtained from a study of CD4+ T cells in melanoma. Study-wide results and limits: In melanoma, neoantigen-specific CD4+ T cells reportedly differed in differentiation state. A reported correlation linked neoantigen-specific CD4+ T cells to CD8+, macrophage and B cell function.

The method was immunoSEQ multiplex PCR; TCRdb's version includes in-frame clones alone and lacks a portion of them. This sample has around 13,000 clones; under 80% occur once, and the top ten carry 11%. Germline V gives CDR1 SGHRS, CDR2 YFSETQ. This CDR3 is 13 amino acids long. J lost 3 bases, V lost 0 bases, and 0 bases had no gene match. A remark on this clone: Antigen: not known.

The sample comprised cells from a culture (not recorded whether cultured in vitro). The chain carries TRBV5-1 and TRBJ2-7, with 7 positions matching TRBD2. The source of this sequence is a human donor with melanoma. This CDR3 reads CASSLGGGYEQYF. As DNA, the CDR3 is TGCGCCAGCAGCTTGGGCGGGGGCTACGAGCAGTACTTC.